A single sample gave rise to the 32 T cell receptor beta chains below, sequenced in a study of T cell changes during pregnancy in multiple sclerosis. Sequencing was performed with immunoSEQ multiplex PCR; in TCRdb, only in-frame clones are kept and a portion is missing. The sample yields around 80,000 clones, approximately 92% seen once. The sequences come from peripheral blood, collected before pregnancy. These receptors were taken from a female donor with multiple sclerosis, enrolled in a pregnancy study.

The V and J genes are TRBV28 and TRBJ1-2, with D perhaps TRBD1 (6 bases). With 0 bases removed from V and 4 bases from J, the gap between germline ends came to 18 bases. The CDR3 consists of 17 residues. From germline, CDR1 is MDHEN and CDR2 SYDVKM. As DNA, the CDR3 is TGTGCCAGCAGTTTATGGCCGGTCGGACAGCCGGTCTATGGCTACACCTTC. This encodes CASSLWPVGQPVYGYTF.

The rearrangement uses TRBV6-1 and TRBJ1-1; D is possibly TRBD1 (6 bases). V was clipped by 8 bases and J by 1 base, with 14 bases between them. The length of the CDR3 is 14 residues. Per germline, CDR1 MNHNS and CDR2 SASEGT. The CDR3, as DNA: TGTGCCAGCGGAGCTTTGACAGGGAACACTGAAGCTTTCTTT. Translation: CASGALTGNTEAFF.

The V and J genes are TRBV4-1 and TRBJ2-7, with 10 bases fitting TRBD1. This CDR3 is 16 amino acids long. Germline trimming cut 4 bases from V and 5 bases from J; bases unmatched to any gene: 11. CDR1 and CDR2 from the germline V gene are MGHRA and YSYEKL. CDR3: CASSLSHGDRGHEQYF. DNA for the CDR3: TGCGCCAGCAGCCTCTCTCACGGGGACAGGGGTCACGAGCAGTACTTC.

This clone was observed many times. This chain joins TRBV7-2 and TRBJ2-1; TRBD1 is a possible D gene (6 bases). Trimming took 5 bases from V and 4 from J, leaving 15 bases between them. The CDR3 consists of 15 residues. Germline values: CDR1 SGHTA, CDR2 FQGNSA. CDR3 residues: CASSPEGTNYNEQFF. CDR3 in DNA: TGTGCCAGCAGCCCAGAAGGGACAAATTACAATGAGCAGTTCTTC.

This chain connects TRBV18 to TRBJ2-7; D may be TRBD1 (6 bases). This CDR3 has 17 amino acids. Germline assignment: CDR1 KGHSH and CDR2 LQKENI. Deletions cut 1 base from V and 2 bases from J, with 18 bases between. CDR3 protein: CASSPRILKQGTYEQYF. CDR3 DNA sequence: TGTGCCAGCTCACCACGAATCCTAAAACAGGGAACCTACGAGCAGTACTTC.

This clone appeared a single time. The chain is built from TRBV28 and TRBJ2-7, with 7 bases fitting TRBD2. CDR3 length: 14 residues. Germline V lookup: CDR1 MDHEN, CDR2 SYDVKM. After removal of 6 bases from V and 1 base from J, the junction contained 6 bases not matched to a gene. In DNA form, the CDR3 reads TGTGCCAGCAGGGAGGGGACTATTTCCTACGAGCAGTACTTC. The encoded protein is CASREGTISYEQYF.

V usage is TRBV7-9 and J usage is TRBJ2-5; D may be TRBD2 (6 bases). Looked up from germline, CDR1 is SEHNR and CDR2 is FQNEAQ (reference sequence). This CDR3 comprises 14 residues. V lost 8 bases and J 5 bases, leaving 18 bases between the germline ends. The CDR3 loop is CASLSRGSRETQYF. CDR3 coding DNA: TGTGCCAGCCTTAGCCGGGGGAGTCGGGAGACCCAGTACTTC.

The J gene is TRBJ2-2, the V gene TRBV5-4, with 12 bases fitting TRBD1. The CDR3 has 17 amino acids. In germline, CDR1 is SGHNT, CDR2 YYREEE (reference sequence). The V gene end was trimmed by 2 bases and the J gene end by 2 bases; junction bases not matched to a gene: 4. CDR3 residues: CASSFGGQGANTGELFF. The DNA of the CDR3 is TGTGCCAGCAGCTTTGGGGGACAGGGGGCAAACACCGGGGAGCTGTTTTTT.

This clone appeared a few times. The chain uses TRBV9 and TRBJ2-1; 8 bases are shared with TRBD2. The ends lost 4 bases at V and 0 bases at J; junction bases unmatched: 6. The CDR3 consists of 16 residues. Germline-derived CDR1 and CDR2 are SGDLS and YYNGEE. CDR3 sequence (DNA): TGTGCCAGCAGCTACAGAAGCGGGAGCTCCTACAATGAGCAGTTCTTC. It codes for CASSYRSGSSYNEQFF.

This clone was seen a single time. The chain is built from TRBV5-4 and TRBJ2-4; 8 positions match TRBD1. The CDR3 runs to 15 residues. The trim removed 3 bases at V and 8 bases at J, leaving 10 bases unmatched. Per germline, CDR1 SGHNT and CDR2 YYREEE (reference sequence). CDR3 sequence reads: CASSYLTGVGDIQYF. The CDR3 DNA follows: TGTGCCAGCAGCTACCTGACAGGGGTGGGAGACATTCAGTACTTC.

This chain connects TRBV7-6 to TRBJ1-1, with a tentative D call TRBD1 (6 bases). The CDR3 runs 14 residues. The ends were cut back, 5 bases at V and 8 bases at J, with 18 bases in the middle. CDR1 is SGHVS, CDR2 FNYEAQ, per germline. CDR3 sequence (DNA): TGTGCCAGCAGCAGGGGGGGTATGGCATCGGAAGCTTTCTTT. It yields the protein CASSRGGMASEAFF. Complete variable domain (other parts from reference TRBV7-6 and TRBJ1-1): GAGVSQSPRYKVTKRGQDVALRCDPISGHVSLYWYRQALGQGPEFLTYFNYEAQQDKSGLPNDRFSAERPEGSISTLTIQRTEQRDSAMYRCASSRGGMASEAFFGQGTRLTVV.

The gene calls are TRBV6-5 and TRBJ2-1; a possible D gene is TRBD1 (6 bases). This CDR3 spans 15 amino acids. Germline loops: CDR1 MNHEY, CDR2 SVGAGI. V lost 5 bases, J lost 4 bases, and 15 bases lay in between. The CDR3 region has the DNA TGTGCCAGCAGTACAATTCTGGACAGTTACAATGAGCAGTTCTTC. This codes for CASSTILDSYNEQFF.

With respect to this clone: An end of the junction differs from the germline gene, which may be a read error. The rearrangement uses TRBV19 and TRBJ1-3; TRBD1 is a possible D gene (5 bases). This CDR3 comprises 18 residues. Germline CDR1 and CDR2: LNHDA and SQIVND (reference sequence). The CDR3 sequence is CVSSIERAGLISGNTIYF. As DNA, the CDR3 is TGTGTCAGTAGTATAGAACGGGCGGGGCTGATCTCTGGAAACACCATATATTTT.

The chain has TRBV7-9 and TRBJ2-2; 9 bases are shared with TRBD1. V dropped 5 bases and J dropped 4; count of bases not matched to a gene: 5. Germline loops: CDR1 SEHNR, CDR2 FQNEAQ (reference sequence). The CDR3 spans 15 residues. CDR3 sequence: CASSTGQGRTGELFF. The CDR3 DNA follows: TGTGCCAGCAGCACTGGACAGGGGCGCACCGGGGAGCTGTTTTTT.

The CDR3 protein is CASSGNGQGGGYTF. In DNA, the CDR3 is TGCGCCAGCAGCGGTAATGGACAGGGCGGTGGCTACACCTTC. The chain recombines TRBV5-1 with TRBJ1-2, with 8 positions matching TRBD1. Germline loops: CDR1 SGHRS, CDR2 YFSETQ. The trim removed 4 bases at V and 7 bases at J, leaving 9 bases unmatched. The CDR3 length is 14 residues.

The J gene is TRBJ2-7, the V gene TRBV13; 7 positions match TRBD1. V was pared by 2 bases and J by 3 bases, with 10 bases of the junction left unmatched. Germline CDR1 reads PRHDT; CDR2 reads FYEKMQ (reference sequence). The CDR3 has 16 amino acids. The CDR3, as DNA: TGTGCCAGCAGCTTATATATGGCAGGGGGAGACTACGAGCAGTACTTC. Protein sequence: CASSLYMAGGDYEQYF.

The V gene is TRBV6-1, the J gene TRBJ2-1; TRBD2 aligns across 7 bases. This CDR3 contains 17 residues. J was trimmed by 7 bases and V by 2 bases; bases with no gene match: 14. The germline CDR1 and CDR2 sequences are MNHNS and SASEGT. The DNA of the CDR3 is TGTGCCAGCAGTGAATTTGGGGCGGGAGTCGGGGGTAATGAGCAGTTCTTC. Translating it yields CASSEFGAGVGGNEQFF.

The J gene is TRBJ2-2, the V gene TRBV7-2; 9 bases are a match to TRBD2. Germline-derived CDR1 and CDR2 are SGHTA and FQGNSA. This CDR3 is 15 amino acids long. V trimming: 7 bases; J trimming: 4 bases; junction bases outside the gene matches: 7. CDR3 loop: CASNFGREGTGELFF. For the CDR3, the DNA is TGTGCCAGCAACTTCGGGCGGGAGGGCACCGGGGAGCTGTTTTTT.

This clone was observed a single time. The chain employs TRBV19 and TRBJ2-5; tentatively, D is TRBD2 (5 bases). The CDR3 sequence is 13 residues long. Trimming shortened V by 4 bases and J by 2 bases, and 8 bases separated the two germline ends. From germline, CDR1 is LNHDA and CDR2 SQIVND (reference sequence). CDR3 residues: CASSKRIQETQYF. Here the CDR3 DNA reads TGTGCCAGTAGTAAGCGGATACAAGAGACCCAGTACTTC.

The rearrangement links TRBV27 to TRBJ2-3, with 12 bases aligning to TRBD2. The CDR3 contains 15 residues. V trimming: 6 bases; J trimming: 4 bases; junction bases outside the gene matches: 5. Per the germline V gene, CDR1 is MNHEY and CDR2 is SMNVEV (reference sequence). CDR3 nucleotide sequence: TGTGCCAGCAGCCTACTAGCGGGAGGCCCAGATACGCAGTATTTT. Translation gives CASSLLAGGPDTQYF.

This clone was counted a single time. V is TRBV19 and J is TRBJ1-3; weak D call: TRBD1 (5 bases). The CDR3 sequence is 14 residues long. V was pared by 3 bases and J by 2 bases, with 8 bases between. Per germline, CDR1 LNHDA and CDR2 SQIVND (reference sequence). CDR3 amino acids: CASSMQGTGNTIYF. CDR3 sequence (DNA): TGTGCCAGTAGTATGCAGGGTACTGGAAACACCATATATTTT.

The chain combines TRBV30 with TRBJ2-2; D ambiguous. Germline loops: CDR1 GTSNPN, CDR2 SVGIG (reference sequence). The length of the CDR3 is 14 residues. Trimming took 2 bases from V and 7 from J, leaving 14 bases between them. In nucleotides, the CDR3 is TGTGCCTGGAGTCCTACCACCGAGAGCGGGGAGCTGTTTTTT. Translation gives CAWSPTTESGELFF.

The chain couples TRBV19 to TRBJ2-1; 7 bases match TRBD1. V lost 5 bases, J lost 4 bases, and 5 bases stayed unmatched. The germline V gene encodes CDR1 LNHDA and CDR2 SQIVND (reference sequence). There are 14 residues in the CDR3. The CDR3 DNA reads TGTGCCAGTAGTGCCGGGACAGCGTACAATGAGCAGTTCTTC. This gives the protein CASSAGTAYNEQFF.

This chain connects TRBV2 to TRBJ2-5; D is undetermined. V was pared by 7 bases and J by 5 bases, with 8 bases between. The CDR3 has 11 amino acids. Germline loops: CDR1 SNHLY, CDR2 FYNNEI. CDR3 residues: CASTLEETQYF. The CDR3 DNA reads as TGTGCCAGCACATTGGAGGAGACCCAGTACTTC.

The chain is built from TRBV4-3 and TRBJ2-3; D gene unclear. V dropped 0 bases and J dropped 4 bases, with 11 bases sitting between them. CDR3 length: 15 amino acids. Germline V gene sequence: CDR1 LGHNA, CDR2 YSLEER. CDR3 sequence (DNA): TGCGCCAGCAGCCAAGATTTAGGCGGCTCAGATACGCAGTATTTT. Residues: CASSQDLGGSDTQYF.

This clone was detected only once. J is TRBJ2-7 and V is TRBV6-5; 7 bases align to TRBD2. The CDR3 covers 15 residues. V shed 2 bases and J 2 bases; nucleotides not matched to a gene: 6. Per the germline V gene, CDR1 is MNHEY and CDR2 is SVGAGI. DNA for the CDR3: TGTGCCAGCAGTTACGGGGGGGGAGACACCTACGAGCAGTACTTC. Its protein is CASSYGGGDTYEQYF.

This clone was recorded only once. This chain connects TRBV14 to TRBJ2-3; 11 nucleotides match TRBD2. Trimming removed 5 bases from V and 1 base from J; junction bases left unmatched: 11. CDR1 is SGHDN, CDR2 FVKESK, per germline. The CDR3 has 18 residues. CDR3 region: CASSRILAGVLGTDTQYF. CDR3 coding DNA: TGTGCCAGCAGCAGGATACTAGCGGGAGTTCTCGGCACAGATACGCAGTATTTT.

V is TRBV7-9 and J is TRBJ2-1; TRBD2 matches at 13 bases. The trim removed 5 bases at V and 1 base at J, leaving 8 bases unmatched. The CDR3 length is 18 residues. Germline V gene data show CDR1 as SEHNR and CDR2 as FQNEAQ (reference sequence). CDR3 in amino acids: CASSGTSGESGSYNEQFF. In DNA, the CDR3 is TGTGCCAGCAGCGGGACTAGCGGGGAGTCGGGTTCCTACAATGAGCAGTTCTTC.

This sequence joins TRBV23-1 and TRBJ1-4; 10 bases line up with TRBD1. TRBV23-1 is sorted into the ORF group, with uncertain function. V lost 4 bases and J lost 3; bases outside the gene matches: 14. The CDR3 runs 19 residues. The CDR3 DNA reads TGCGCCAGCAGTCCACCATTCAAGACAGGGGGCTTGGCTAATGAAAAACTGTTTTTT. It specifies CASSPPFKTGGLANEKLFF.

The chain recombines TRBV27 with TRBJ2-7; possible D gene TRBD2, 5 bases. The CDR3 length is 16 residues. The germline V and J ends were trimmed by 5 bases and 2 bases, with 19 bases remaining between them. Looked up from germline, CDR1 is MNHEY and CDR2 is SMNVEV (reference sequence). The DNA for the CDR3 is TGTGCCAGCAGTACTATGAGCGGAAAGATTCCCTACGAGCAGTACTTC. Translating it yields CASSTMSGKIPYEQYF.

The chain links TRBV7-2 to TRBJ1-1; tentatively, D is TRBD1 (6 bases). V lost 9 bases and J lost 2, with 16 bases in between. Germline V gene lookup returns CDR1 SGHTA and CDR2 FQGNSA. CDR3 length equals 14 residues. CDR3: CASSTGQGNTEAFF. The CDR3, as DNA: TGTGCCAGTTCGACAGGTCAGGGAAACACTGAAGCTTTCTTT.

V gene TRBV5-1 combines with J gene TRBJ2-7; 10 bases align to TRBD2. The CDR3 is 15 amino acids. CDR1 SGHRS and CDR2 YFSETQ come from the germline V gene. The V and J ends lost 4 bases and 2 bases, in that order; junction bases with no gene match: 6. The CDR3 DNA follows: TGCGCCAGCAGCATCGGACTAGCGGAGACCTACGAGCAGTACTTC. It yields the protein CASSIGLAETYEQYF.